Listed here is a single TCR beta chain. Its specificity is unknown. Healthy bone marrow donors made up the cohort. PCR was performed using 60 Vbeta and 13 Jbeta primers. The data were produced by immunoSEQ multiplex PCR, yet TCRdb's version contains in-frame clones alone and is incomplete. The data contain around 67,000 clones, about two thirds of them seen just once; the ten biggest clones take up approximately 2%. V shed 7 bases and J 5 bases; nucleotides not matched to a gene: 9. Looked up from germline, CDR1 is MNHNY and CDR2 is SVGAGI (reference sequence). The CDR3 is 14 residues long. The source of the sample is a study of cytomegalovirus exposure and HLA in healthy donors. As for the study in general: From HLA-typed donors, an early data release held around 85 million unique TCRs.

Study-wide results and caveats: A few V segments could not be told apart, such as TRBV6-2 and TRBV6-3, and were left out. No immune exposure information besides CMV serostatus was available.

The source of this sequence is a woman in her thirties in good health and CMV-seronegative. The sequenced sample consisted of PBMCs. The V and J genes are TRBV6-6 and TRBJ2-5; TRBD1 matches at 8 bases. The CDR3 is CASTPPGGWETQYF. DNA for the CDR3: TGTGCCAGCACCCCCCCAGGGGGCTGGGAGACCCAGTACTTC.